The rows below give T cell receptor beta chains drawn from one sample of a study of blood T cells in healthy people across ages. TCRdb ran MiXCR on the 5' RACE reads and lists one entry per CDR3 protein. The data hold hundreds of thousands of distinct CDR3 sequences, with about 25% observed a single time. This same sample was also part of a study on T cells of mothers and their children.

Sequenced sample: blood. These receptor sequences come from a boy aged 10-17 years in good health. CDR3s include the opening cysteine and the closing phenylalanine or tryptophan. A D gene is named only where the DNA matches it firmly. Clone size is given for some rows only: seen once, a few or many times, or a class if the clone is expanded.

clone size	J gene	V gene	D gene	CDR3 protein	CDR3 DNA
.	TRBJ2-5	TRBV4-3	.	CASSQDPDLPWGEMVQETQYF	TGCGCCAGCAGCCAAGATCCAGACCTACCCTGGGGGGAGATGGTACAAGAGACCCAGTACTTC
few	TRBJ2-1	TRBV11-3	.	CASSLDYVKEGSYNEQFF	TGTGCCAGCAGCTTAGATTATGTTAAGGAGGGTTCCTACAATGAGCAGTTCTTC
few	TRBJ2-1	TRBV11-3	.	CASSLRPDNEQFF	TGTGCCAGCAGCCTCAGGCCCGACAATGAGCAGTTCTTC
.	TRBJ2-1	TRBV20-1	.	CSAIGGARSYNEQFF	TGCAGTGCTATAGGGGGGGCGCGGTCCTACAATGAGCAGTTCTTC
.	TRBJ1-3	TRBV12-3/TRBV12-4	.	CASEIGTTGNTIYF	TGTGCCAGTGAAATCGGGACGACTGGAAACACCATATATTTT
.	TRBJ1-1	TRBV9	.	CASSVDGGRETEAFF	TGTGCCAGCAGCGTAGATGGGGGGCGAGAGACTGAAGCTTTCTTT
few	TRBJ1-1	TRBV18	.	CASSPRTVMNTEAFF	TGTGCCAGCTCACCACGGACGGTCATGAACACTGAAGCTTTCTTT
.	TRBJ2-7	TRBV27	TRBD2	CASSPLAGVYSEQYF	TGTGCCAGCAGTCCGCTAGCGGGAGTCTACTCCGAGCAGTACTTC
few	TRBJ2-7	TRBV27	TRBD2	CASSLLAGDWDEQYF	TGTGCCAGCAGTTTACTAGCGGGAGACTGGGACGAGCAGTACTTC
.	TRBJ2-3	TRBV6-1	TRBD2	CASSPPSGTSTDTRYF	TGTGCCAGCAGCCCCCCTAGCGGAACTAGCACAGATACGCGGTATTTT
.	TRBJ2-1	TRBV4-1	.	CASSHLGESAEQFF	TGCGCCAGCAGCCACCTGGGGGAGAGCGCTGAGCAGTTCTTC
.	TRBJ2-5	TRBV6-6	.	CASLLSGVGETQYF	TGTGCCAGCCTGCTTTCAGGGGTTGGAGAGACCCAGTACTTC
few	TRBJ2-1	TRBV7-3	TRBD1	CASSRDRGNVNEQFF	TGTGCCAGCAGCCGGGACAGGGGGAATGTAAATGAGCAGTTCTTC
many	TRBJ1-5	TRBV7-3	.	CASSLDGNQPQHF	TGTGCCAGCAGTTTAGATGGCAATCAGCCCCAGCATTTT
.	TRBJ2-1	TRBV7-2	TRBD2	CASRGRGGNEQFF	TGTGCCAGCAGGGGGCGGGGGGGCAATGAGCAGTTCTTC
.	TRBJ2-3	TRBV7-6	.	CASSSGVGNTDTQYF	TGTGCCAGCAGCTCGGGGGTGGGGAACACAGATACGCAGTATTTT
.	TRBJ2-5	TRBV7-6	.	CASTWSWASAQETQYF	TGTGCCAGCACCTGGTCATGGGCTAGCGCACAAGAGACCCAGTACTTC
.	TRBJ2-7	TRBV5-6	.	CASSDRIPYEQYF	TGTGCCAGCAGCGACAGGATACCCTACGAGCAGTACTTC
once	TRBJ1-2	TRBV28	.	CASSLTGSAIYGYTF	TGTGCCAGCAGTTTGACAGGCTCGGCCATCTATGGCTACACCTTC
few	TRBJ1-4	TRBV29-1	.	CSVQGTTNEKLFF	TGCAGCGTACAGGGTACAACTAATGAAAAACTGTTTTTT
.	TRBJ2-1	TRBV5-1	.	CASSLGRSQGPYNEQFF	TGCGCCAGCAGCTTGGGTAGGTCACAAGGCCCCTACAATGAGCAGTTCTTC
.	TRBJ1-5	TRBV5-1	.	CASSLGDRSIQPQHF	TGCGCCAGCAGCTTGGGTGACAGGTCCATACAGCCCCAGCATTTT
.	TRBJ2-7	TRBV6-2/TRBV6-3	.	CASSQPGGWYEQYF	TGTGCCAGCAGTCAGCCGGGGGGCTGGTACGAGCAGTACTTC
.	TRBJ2-7	TRBV7-3	TRBD1	CASSPSAGGYEQYF	TGTGCCAGCAGCCCCTCGGCAGGGGGCTACGAGCAGTACTTC
few	TRBJ2-4	TRBV29-1	.	CSVGGWGLVGAAKNIQYF	TGCAGCGTTGGGGGTTGGGGGCTGGTAGGAGCCGCCAAAAACATTCAGTACTTC
.	TRBJ1-4	TRBV25-1	.	CASSPEGRANEKLFF	TGTGCCAGCAGTCCTGAGGGGAGGGCTAATGAAAAACTGTTTTTT
.	TRBJ1-1	TRBV29-1	.	CSAGRLMNTEAFF	TGCAGCGCCGGCCGACTCATGAACACTGAAGCTTTCTTT
once	TRBJ1-4	TRBV15	.	CATSRAPGDGVEKLFF	TGTGCCACCAGCAGAGCCCCCGGTGACGGAGTTGAAAAACTGTTTTTT
.	TRBJ2-1	TRBV12-3/TRBV12-4	.	CASTTRRGGYNEQFF	TGTGCCAGCACCACTCGGAGAGGTGGCTACAATGAGCAGTTCTTC
many	TRBJ2-5	TRBV11-2	.	CASSMTVQETQYF	TGTGCCAGCAGCATGACAGTACAAGAGACCCAGTACTTC
once	TRBJ2-5	TRBV12-5	.	CASAQRGFGETQYF	TGTGCTAGTGCTCAAAGGGGGTTTGGAGAGACCCAGTACTTC
.	TRBJ2-1	TRBV29-1	.	CSVEGTSVGNEQFF	TGCAGCGTTGAAGGTACTAGTGTTGGCAATGAGCAGTTCTTC
.	TRBJ2-5	TRBV5-1	TRBD1	CTSSLMGQEETQYF	TGCACCAGCAGCTTAATGGGACAGGAGGAGACCCAGTACTTC
.	TRBJ2-1	TRBV6-2/TRBV6-3	.	CASSYSGGIYNEQFF	TGTGCCAGCAGTTACTCGGGGGGAATCTACAATGAGCAGTTCTTC
.	TRBJ2-1	TRBV29-1	.	CSVPLGLSSYNEQFF	TGCAGCGTCCCCCTGGGGCTATCCTCCTACAATGAGCAGTTCTTC
.	TRBJ1-2	TRBV5-5	.	CASSFYAGSNYGYTF	TGTGCCAGCAGCTTTTACGCAGGATCAAACTATGGCTACACCTTC
.	TRBJ1-1	TRBV5-5	.	CASSLRRHQDTEAFF	TGTGCCAGCAGCTTGAGGAGACACCAGGACACTGAAGCTTTCTTT
.	TRBJ2-1	TRBV6-2/TRBV6-3	.	CASSARDNVPYNEQFF	TGTGCCAGCAGTGCCAGGGACAATGTACCCTACAATGAGCAGTTCTTC
few	TRBJ2-5	TRBV29-1	.	CSVVLEGETQYF	TGCAGCGTTGTTCTAGAGGGAGAGACCCAGTACTTC
.	TRBJ2-7	TRBV13	.	CASSSLLGQTAYEQYF	TGTGCCAGCAGCTCTCTATTAGGACAGACGGCCTACGAGCAGTACTTC
.	TRBJ2-7	TRBV29-1	TRBD1	CSVPGQGDYEQYF	TGCAGCGTCCCGGGACAGGGGGACTACGAGCAGTACTTC
medium-sized	TRBJ2-3	TRBV20-1	TRBD2	CSARSASGIGGTDTQYF	TGCAGTGCTAGAAGCGCTAGCGGGATAGGCGGCACAGATACGCAGTATTTT
few	TRBJ1-6	TRBV14	.	CASSQEGSPLHF	TGTGCCAGCAGCCAGGAGGGGTCACCCCTCCACTTT
.	TRBJ2-5	TRBV7-9	TRBD1	CASSGGDRGEQETQYF	TGTGCCAGCAGCGGAGGGGACAGGGGCGAACAAGAGACCCAGTACTTC